This TCR beta chain was obtained from a study of blood T cell repertoires in COVID-19. Looking at the study overall: Samples came from the United States, Italy and Spain, spanning acute and convalescent COVID-19. Sample material is recorded as cDNA or gDNA derived from T cells, B-cell-depleted T cells, or PBMCs.

Per the study methods: Scientists estimated how many nucleated cells there were by amplifying reference gene primers. Some clones are missing from TCRdb's copy, which holds only in-frame ones; the method was immunoSEQ multiplex PCR. V and J calls and clone size come straight from that table; D and trimming were deduced from the DNA. Here the sample spans about 160,000 clones, 65% to 90% being singletons. The V and J ends lost 5 bases and 6 bases respectively, with 8 bases between them. Germline V gene sequence: CDR1 LNHDA, CDR2 SQIVND (reference sequence). The CDR3 is 12 amino acids. The genes are TRBV19 and TRBJ2-1; tentatively, D is TRBD2 (6 bases). This sequence originates from a woman aged 40 to 50 with COVID-19, enrolled during active disease. What was sequenced was peripheral blood. The CDR3 loop is CASSAGGNEQFF. DNA of the CDR3: TGTGCCAGTAGTGCCGGGGGCAATGAGCAGTTCTTC. The variable domain in full, with the rest retrieved from reference TRBV19 and TRBJ2-1, is DGGITQSPKYLFRKEGQNVTLSCEQNLNHDAMYWYRQDPGQGLRLIYYSQIVNDFQKGDIAEGYSVSREKKESFPLTVTSAQKNPTAFYLCASSAGGNEQFFGPGTRLTVL.